These 32 T cell receptor beta chains were all obtained from the same sample, sequenced in a study of blood T cell repertoires in COVID-19. The method was immunoSEQ multiplex PCR; TCRdb's version includes in-frame clones alone and lacks a portion of them. The data contain 150,000 or so clones, about 80% of them singletons. Sequenced material: PBMCs or T cells enriched from blood (not recorded which). The source is an older woman who had recovered from COVID-19.

The rearrangement joins TRBV27 to TRBJ1-3; D is ambiguous. This CDR3 has 13 amino acids. V shed 5 bases and J shed 3 bases, with 8 bases lying between them. From germline, CDR1 is MNHEY and CDR2 SMNVEV (reference sequence). DNA for the CDR3: TGTGCCAGCAGTCCTGACTTTGGAAACACCATATATTTT. This sequence encodes CASSPDFGNTIYF.

J is TRBJ2-1 and V is TRBV11-3; TRBD2 matches 15 bases. J lost 7 bases, V lost 4 bases, and 2 bases had no gene match. CDR1 is SGHNT and CDR2 is YENEEA in the germline V gene. The CDR3 runs to 15 residues. Written as DNA, the CDR3 is TGTGCCAGCAGCTCCGGACTAGCGGGGGGGAATGAGCAGTTCTTC. Its protein product is CASSSGLAGGNEQFF.

The J gene is TRBJ2-3, the V gene TRBV3-1 (or the pseudogene TRBV3-2); 8 bases align to TRBD2. CDR1 and CDR2 from the germline V gene are LGHDT and YNNKEL (reference sequence). V shed 4 bases, J shed 6 bases, and the junction held 9 bases outside the gene matches. The CDR3 is made up of 15 amino acids. The CDR3 nucleotides are TGTGCCAGCAGCCTTCTCGCGGGGGGTTTGGATACGCAGTATTTT. Translating it yields CASSLLAGGLDTQYF.

The J gene is TRBJ2-1, the V gene TRBV7-2; D might be TRBD1 (6 bases). Germline assignment: CDR1 SGHTA and CDR2 FQGNSA. The CDR3 contains 17 residues. Trimming removed 2 bases from V and 0 bases from J, with 14 bases in between. This chain's CDR3 is CASSLFGQRGSYNEQFF. CDR3 nucleotide sequence: TGTGCCAGCAGCTTATTCGGACAGCGAGGCTCCTACAATGAGCAGTTCTTC.

The chain carries TRBV24-1 and TRBJ1-4; 7 bases map to TRBD1. This CDR3 is built from 16 residues. Germline CDR1 is KGHDR and CDR2 is SFDVKD. Trimming took 4 bases from V and 4 from J; bases not matched to a gene: 8. The CDR3 DNA reads as TGTGCCACCAGTGACCCTAGACAGGGAAGTAATGAAAAACTGTTTTTT. It is translated as CATSDPRQGSNEKLFF.

The genes are TRBV19 and TRBJ1-1, with 8 bases lining up with TRBD1. This CDR3 has 14 residues. Germline V gene lookup returns CDR1 LNHDA and CDR2 SQIVND (reference sequence). With 1 base clipped from V and 4 bases from J, the junction kept 2 bases outside the gene matches. The CDR3 coding sequence is TGTGCCAGTAGTATAGGGACAGGGACCACTGAAGCTTTCTTT. Encoded protein: CASSIGTGTTEAFF. Using reference TRBV19 and TRBJ1-1 for the parts outside the CDR3, the full variable domain is DGGITQSPKYLFRKEGQNVTLSCEQNLNHDAMYWYRQDPGQGLRLIYYSQIVNDFQKGDIAEGYSVSREKKESFPLTVTSAQKNPTAFYLCASSIGTGTTEAFFGQGTRLTVV.

The chain recombines TRBV3-1 (or the pseudogene TRBV3-2) with TRBJ1-1; possibly TRBD1 for D (5 bases). This CDR3 contains 18 residues. Trimming cost V 0 bases and J 5 bases, with 22 bases left between them. CDR1 and CDR2 from the germline V gene are LGHDT and YNNKEL (reference sequence). As DNA, the CDR3 is TGTGCCAGCAGCCAAGATACGTGGGGCGCAGGGAGGAGGACTGAAGCTTTCTTT. This sequence encodes CASSQDTWGAGRRTEAFF.

This clone has just one count. The J gene is TRBJ2-2, the V gene TRBV6-5, with 9 positions matching TRBD2. This CDR3 is built from 16 residues. The junction had 5 bases not matched to a gene; V was cut back by 2 bases and J by 4 bases. Germline CDR1 reads MNHEY; CDR2 reads SVGAGI. The CDR3 DNA reads as TGTGCCAGCAGTTACAAGGCTAGCGGGGTCACCGGGGAGCTGTTTTTT. Its protein is CASSYKASGVTGELFF.

J is TRBJ1-6 and V is TRBV7-9; D is possibly TRBD1 (5 bases). Trimming stripped 0 bases from V and 5 bases from J, with 11 bases between. The CDR3 length is 16 residues. The germline gives CDR1 SEHNR, CDR2 FQNEAQ (reference sequence). CDR3 bases: TGTGCCAGCAGCTTAGCGCCGGGCAGGGATAATTCACCCCTCCACTTT. Protein product: CASSLAPGRDNSPLHF.

V is TRBV4-1 and J is TRBJ2-2; TRBD1 aligns across 8 bases. This CDR3 is 15 amino acids long. In germline, CDR1 is MGHRA, CDR2 YSYEKL. V lost 1 base and J lost 6; bases outside the gene matches: 4. The CDR3 spells CASSQVLTGAGELFF. CDR3 nucleotides: TGCGCCAGCAGCCAAGTTTTGACAGGGGCCGGGGAGCTGTTTTTT.

This chain connects TRBV5-8 to TRBJ1-2; D may be TRBD1 (6 bases). This CDR3 comprises 15 residues. V lost 3 bases to trimming and J lost 4 bases, with 16 bases between them. CDR1 and CDR2 (germline): SGHTS, YDEGEE. The CDR3 coding sequence is TGTGCCAGCAGCTCAGGGACACCGACAACCTATGGCTACACCTTC. It is translated as CASSSGTPTTYGYTF.

The V gene is TRBV3-1 (or the pseudogene TRBV3-2), the J gene TRBJ2-1; 14 bases fit TRBD2. Trimming took 4 bases from V and 9 from J; bases not matched to a gene: 5. This CDR3 is built from 15 residues. The germline CDR1 and CDR2 sequences are LGHDT and YNNKEL (reference sequence). CDR3 sequence (DNA): TGTGCCAGCAGCCGAGGACTAGCGGGGGGCGGTGAGCAGTTCTTC. Translated: CASSRGLAGGGEQFF.

V is TRBV6-5 and J is TRBJ1-6, with D possibly TRBD1 on 6 matching bases. The CDR3 covers 13 residues. CDR1 and CDR2 from the germline V gene are MNHEY and SVGAGI. V was clipped by 3 bases and J by 11 bases, with 11 bases between them. Here the CDR3 DNA reads TGTGCCAGCAGTTATGGAAAGGGGGCACCCCTCCACTTT. It codes for CASSYGKGAPLHF.

This chain joins TRBV6-1 and TRBJ1-5, with 7 bases lining up with TRBD1. V gave up 2 bases and J gave up 9 bases; unmatched junction bases: 13. From germline, CDR1 is MNHNS and CDR2 SASEGT. The length of the CDR3 is 16 residues. The CDR3 spells CASSEMTGKQQRPQHF. The CDR3 coding sequence is TGTGCCAGCAGTGAAATGACAGGGAAGCAACAAAGGCCCCAGCATTTT.

This clone has only a few counts. V usage is TRBV6-5 and J usage is TRBJ2-7; 10 nucleotides agree with TRBD1. Germline CDR1 and CDR2: MNHEY and SVGAGI. The V and J ends lost 10 bases and 6 bases, in that order; junction bases with no gene match: 12. The CDR3 has 14 residues. For the CDR3, the DNA is TGTGCCACCGGTGGGACAGGGGAGTCAGGCGAGCAGTACTTC. This encodes CATGGTGESGEQYF.

J is TRBJ1-6 and V is TRBV5-1, with no clear D. Trimming took off 3 bases at V and 0 bases at J, with 4 bases between the two ends. Germline lookup yields CDR1 SGHRS and CDR2 YFSETQ. The CDR3 is 14 amino acids. The CDR3 bases are TGCGCCAGCAGCTCTAGCTCCTATAATTCACCCCTCCACTTT. It translates to CASSSSSYNSPLHF.

This chain uses TRBV7-3 with TRBJ2-2, with 9 bases aligning to TRBD1. V shed 5 bases, J shed 7 bases, and the junction held 11 bases outside the gene matches. Germline CDR1 and CDR2: SGHTA and FQGTGA. The CDR3 has 16 residues. CDR3 sequence (DNA): TGTGCCAGCAGCCGATATTCCGGGACAGGGAGCGGGGAGCTGTTTTTT. It codes for CASSRYSGTGSGELFF.

V usage is TRBV7-2 and J usage is TRBJ1-6; TRBD1 agrees at 8 bases. J was trimmed by 6 bases and V by 6 bases; bases with no gene match: 13. CDR1 is SGHTA and CDR2 is FQGNSA in the germline V gene. CDR3 size: 17 residues. CDR3 protein: CASSSFGQGGFNSPLHF. CDR3 in DNA: TGTGCCAGCAGTTCCTTTGGACAGGGAGGATTTAATTCACCCCTCCACTTT.

The genes are TRBV6-5 and TRBJ2-7; 11 bases are a match to TRBD1. V was clipped by 7 bases and J by 1 base; unmatched bases: 6. Germline values: CDR1 MNHEY, CDR2 SVGAGI. This CDR3 is 15 amino acids long. The CDR3 sequence: CASKQGTGGSYEQYF. CDR3 bases: TGTGCCAGCAAACAAGGGACAGGGGGGTCCTACGAGCAGTACTTC.

The V gene is TRBV19, the J gene TRBJ2-7, with D maybe TRBD2 (6 bases). The ends were cut back, 4 bases at V and 5 bases at J, with 15 bases in the middle. Germline lookup yields CDR1 LNHDA and CDR2 SQIVND (reference sequence). The CDR3 runs to 14 residues. CDR3 in amino acids: CASSTYGGIDEQYF. The DNA for the CDR3 is TGTGCCAGTAGTACCTATGGGGGGATCGACGAGCAGTACTTC. Filled out from reference TRBV19 and TRBJ2-7, the complete variable domain reads DGGITQSPKYLFRKEGQNVTLSCEQNLNHDAMYWYRQDPGQGLRLIYYSQIVNDFQKGDIAEGYSVSREKKESFPLTVTSAQKNPTAFYLCASSTYGGIDEQYFGPGTRLTVT.

The chain carries TRBV18 and TRBJ2-5; 9 bases line up with TRBD1. Germline V gives CDR1 KGHSH, CDR2 LQKENI. The trim removed 1 base at V and 5 bases at J, leaving 5 bases unmatched. The CDR3 contains 15 residues. CDR3: CASSPLQTGGETQYF. For the CDR3, the DNA is TGTGCCAGCTCACCACTCCAGACAGGGGGGGAGACCCAGTACTTC. Full variable domain (remainder filled in from reference TRBV18 and TRBJ2-5): NAGVMQNPRHLVRRRGQEARLRCSPMKGHSHVYWYRQLPEEGLKFMVYLQKENIIDESGMPKERFSAEFPKEGPSILRIQQVVRGDSAAYFCASSPLQTGGETQYFGPGTRLLVL.

The V call is TRBV11-2, the J call TRBJ1-4, with D unresolved. This CDR3 is 14 amino acids long. CDR1 is SGHAT, CDR2 FQNNGV, per germline. V shed 5 bases and J shed 5 bases, with 12 bases lying between them. The CDR3 DNA follows: TGTGCCAGCAGCCGAGGGCTACTGAATGAAAAACTGTTTTTT. Translated: CASSRGLLNEKLFF.

This clone was seen more than once but under ten times. J is TRBJ1-1 and V is TRBV30; TRBD1 is a possible D gene (5 bases). Trimming stripped 2 bases from V and 1 base from J, with 8 bases between. Per the germline V gene, CDR1 is GTSNPN and CDR2 is SVGIG (reference sequence). This CDR3 is built from 13 residues. The CDR3 sequence: CAWSSGGNTEAFF. CDR3 nucleotide sequence: TGTGCCTGGAGTTCCGGGGGGAACACTGAAGCTTTCTTT.

This clone was seen more than once but under ten times. V and J are TRBV7-2 and TRBJ1-1; 7 bases line up with TRBD1. V lost 5 bases and J lost 5; bases outside the gene matches: 8. This CDR3 region has 14 residues. In germline, CDR1 is SGHTA, CDR2 FQGNSA. The CDR3 reads CASSRNSDRTEAFF. For the CDR3, the DNA is TGTGCCAGCAGCCGGAACTCGGACAGGACTGAAGCTTTCTTT. The whole variable domain, remainder taken from reference TRBV7-2 and TRBJ1-1, is GAGVSQSPSNKVTEKGKDVELRCDPISGHTALYWYRQSLGQGLEFLIYFQGNSAPDKSGLPSDRFSAERTGGSVSTLTIQRTQQEDSAVYLCASSRNSDRTEAFFGQGTRLTVV.

This clone was detected only a few times. This chain uses TRBV5-1 with TRBJ1-1; TRBD1 agrees at 9 bases. Unmatched junction bases numbered 9, after V lost 0 bases and J lost 6 bases. CDR1 is SGHRS, CDR2 YFSETQ, per germline. This CDR3 region has 16 residues. The CDR3 DNA sequence: TGCGCCAGCAGCTTGGTGGGGACAGGGAGGGGGTCTGAAGCTTTCTTT. Translating it yields CASSLVGTGRGSEAFF.

This clone was seen at least ten times. This chain connects TRBV5-1 to TRBJ2-3; TRBD2 agrees at 7 bases. CDR1 and CDR2 from the germline V gene are SGHRS and YFSETQ. V gave up 4 bases and J gave up 2 bases; unmatched junction bases: 13. CDR3 size: 17 residues. The CDR3 DNA reads TGCGCCAGCAGCCCCGGACTAGTTGGGATCTCCACAGATACGCAGTATTTT. It is translated as CASSPGLVGISTDTQYF.

The rearrangement joins TRBV27 to TRBJ1-5; D is unclear. Germline V gives CDR1 MNHEY, CDR2 SMNVEV (reference sequence). CDR3 length equals 13 residues. Trimming cost V 5 bases and J 5 bases, with 10 bases left between them. CDR3 in DNA: TGTGCCAGCAGTAGGTTTGGAGATCAGCCCCAGCATTTT. Its translation is CASSRFGDQPQHF.

This clone appeared once. The V gene is TRBV5-1, the J gene TRBJ2-7, with TRBD2 as a possible D gene (6 bases). Germline assignment: CDR1 SGHRS and CDR2 YFSETQ. Trimming took off 4 bases at V and 5 bases at J, with 13 bases between the two ends. This CDR3 is built from 13 residues. The CDR3 sequence: CASSPLGEDEQYF. The CDR3 region has the DNA TGCGCCAGCAGCCCCTTGGGGGAGGACGAGCAGTACTTC. The full variable domain, its missing parts supplied by reference TRBV5-1 and TRBJ2-7, is KAGVTQTPRYLIKTRGQQVTLSCSPISGHRSVSWYQQTPGQGLQFLFEYFSETQRNKGNFPGRFSGRQFSNSRSEMNVSTLELGDSALYLCASSPLGEDEQYFGPGTRLTVT.

The genes are TRBV24-1 and TRBJ2-2, with D uncertain. The V and J ends lost 2 bases and 5 bases respectively, with 8 bases between them. The CDR3 loop spans 14 amino acids. Per the germline V gene, CDR1 is KGHDR and CDR2 is SFDVKD. The CDR3 bases are TGTGCCACCAGTGATTGGCTGGCTACCGGGGAGCTGTTTTTT. It is translated as CATSDWLATGELFF.

The chain combines TRBV14 with TRBJ2-7, with a weak D call TRBD2 (6 bases). Germline CDR1 reads SGHDN; CDR2 reads FVKESK. There are 15 residues in the CDR3. V shed 3 bases and J shed 1 base, with 13 bases lying between them. The CDR3 region has the DNA TGTGCCAGCAGCCACTTCACCGGGACTTCCTACGAGCAGTACTTC. As protein: CASSHFTGTSYEQYF.

The gene calls are TRBV19 and TRBJ1-2; a possible D gene is TRBD1 (5 bases). Germline values: CDR1 LNHDA, CDR2 SQIVND (reference sequence). This CDR3 spans 15 amino acids. Trimming left V 5 bases short and J 3 bases short, with 16 bases between. In DNA form, the CDR3 reads TGTGCCAGTAGTCCCGCAGGGATGATCTACTATGGCTACACCTTC. This encodes CASSPAGMIYYGYTF.

The chain combines TRBV12-5 with TRBJ2-1; TRBD1 matches at 7 bases. This CDR3 is built from 15 residues. Per germline, CDR1 LGHNT and CDR2 FRNRAP. Trimming took 6 bases from V and 10 from J; bases not matched to a gene: 15. The CDR3 DNA reads TGTGCTAGTGGGGTAAACCGGGACAGCAGAATGGAGCAGTTCTTC. This translates into CASGVNRDSRMEQFF.